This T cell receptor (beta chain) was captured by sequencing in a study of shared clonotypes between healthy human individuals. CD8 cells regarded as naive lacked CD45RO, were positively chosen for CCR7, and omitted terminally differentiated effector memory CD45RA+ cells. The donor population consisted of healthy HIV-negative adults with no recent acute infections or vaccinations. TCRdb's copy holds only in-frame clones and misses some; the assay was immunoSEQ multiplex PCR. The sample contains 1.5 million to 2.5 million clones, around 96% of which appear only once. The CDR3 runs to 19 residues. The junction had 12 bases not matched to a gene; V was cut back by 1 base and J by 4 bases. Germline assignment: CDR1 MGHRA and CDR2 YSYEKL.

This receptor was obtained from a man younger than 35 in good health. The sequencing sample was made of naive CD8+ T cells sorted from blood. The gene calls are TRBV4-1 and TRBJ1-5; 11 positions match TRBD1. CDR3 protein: CASSQGTGQGAPFNQPQHF. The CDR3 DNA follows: TGCGCCAGCAGCCAAGGTACCGGACAGGGGGCTCCATTTAATCAGCCCCAGCATTTT.